Listed below are T cell receptor beta chains from one sample, sequenced in a study of cytomegalovirus exposure and HLA in healthy donors. The table came from immunoSEQ multiplex PCR; TCRdb's copy has only in-frame clones and leaves some out. The sample records 100,000 to 150,000 clones, approximately 85% being singletons. Sequencing was done on a sample of PBMCs. The receptors were sampled from a boy aged 5-17 years in good health and CMV-seronegative. Each CDR3 is given without its conserved first and last residue.

len	v_gene	j_gene	CDR3aa
14	TRBV5-4	TRBJ2-1	ASSFGGRGSYNEQF
13	TRBV7-2	TRBJ1-1	ASSLRSGQGTEAF
16	TRBV5-1	TRBJ2-1	ASSLERGKISKGDEQF
12	TRBV5-1	TRBJ2-2	ATTSGSATGELF
13	TRBV4-3	TRBJ2-7	ASSQDGERDYEQY
13	TRBV10-3	TRBJ1-2	AISPTGHTDYGYT
13	TRBV6-5	TRBJ2-7	ASSYQTASSYEQY
12	TRBV19	TRBJ1-1	ASSMDRFYTEAF
12	TRBV4-2	TRBJ1-4	ASSQGDRGEKLF
13	TRBV7-2	TRBJ2-1	ASSLAAGGPNEQF
14	TRBV7-2	TRBJ1-3	ASSPYRGLSGNTIY
12	TRBV29-1	TRBJ1-1	SVGPLVGNTEAF
16	TRBV6-7	TRBJ1-3	ASSYSTYYKDSGNTIY